This T cell receptor beta chain is drawn from a study of CD8 T cells in ankylosing spondylitis. Quantitative barcoded 5'-RACE was used to prepare TCR beta libraries. In TCRdb, the 5' RACE reads were re-called with MiXCR into one record per CDR3 protein. The sample consists of under 850,000 distinct CDR3 sequences, over 15% of them appearing once. Germline CDR1 and CDR2: SNHLY and FYNNEI. This CDR3 has 17 amino acids. The ends were cut back, 4 bases at V and 2 bases at J, with 21 bases in the middle. This clonotype came up many times. What it binds is not known. Study-level points and caveats: There was reportedly significant enrichment of clones that were disease-linked in matched ankylosing spondylitis synovial fluid. Disease-associated clonotypes exhibited CD8+ identity and were relatively infrequent in peripheral blood. Seemingly characteristic of ankylosing spondylitis blood was a TCR beta motif consisting of eight highly homologous variants.

The V call is TRBV2, the J call TRBJ2-7; unclear D gene. This sequence originates from a male donor with ankylosing spondylitis. Sequenced input: blood, either unsorted or a sorted T cell fraction (not recorded which). Written as DNA, the CDR3 is TGTGCCAGCAGTGCCTACCGGCTAATGTCCGATCCCTACGAGCAGTACTTC. It encodes CASSAYRLMSDPYEQYF.